Listed below are T cell receptor beta chains from one sample, sequenced in a study of T cells in Graves' hyperthyroidism and ophthalmopathy. TCRdb re-called the multiplex PCR reads through MiXCR, storing one row per CDR3 protein. Of approximately 420,000 distinct CDR3 sequences listed, approximately 15% are singletons. Sequencing was done on a sample of blood. These TCRs come from a woman between 18 and 30 years old with Graves' hyperthyroidism. The CDR3 runs from the conserved cysteine through the conserved F or W. A D gene is named only where the DNA matches it firmly.

d_call,v_call,j_call,cdr3_aa
-,TRBV4-1,TRBJ2-7,CASSLSDREQYF
-,TRBV4-1,TRBJ2-2,CASSQAGSGTGELFF
-,TRBV7-2,TRBJ1-5,CASSLGSRNQPQHF
-,TRBV30,TRBJ1-5,CAWSSSRLQPQHF
-,TRBV6-2/TRBV6-3,TRBJ1-5,CASSSGTRYNQPQHF
TRBD2,TRBV4-1,TRBJ2-1,CASSQGGAGGSYNEQFF
-,TRBV20-1,TRBJ1-1,CSARSPLGWNTEAFF
TRBD1,TRBV28,TRBJ2-5,CASTAWDSANKETQYF
-,TRBV6-2/TRBV6-3,TRBJ1-4,CASSPGNGPGEKLFF
TRBD1,TRBV28,TRBJ1-1,CASSRWTGVFEAFF